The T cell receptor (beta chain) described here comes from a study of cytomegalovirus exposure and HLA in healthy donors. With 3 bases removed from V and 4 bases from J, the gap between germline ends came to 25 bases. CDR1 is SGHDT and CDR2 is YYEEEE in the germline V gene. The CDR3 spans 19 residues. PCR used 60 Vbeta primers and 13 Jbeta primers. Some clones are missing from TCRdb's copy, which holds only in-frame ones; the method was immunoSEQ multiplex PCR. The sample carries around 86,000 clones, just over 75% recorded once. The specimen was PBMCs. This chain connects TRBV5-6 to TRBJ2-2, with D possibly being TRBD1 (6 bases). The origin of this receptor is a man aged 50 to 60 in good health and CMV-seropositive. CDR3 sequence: CASSSLTDSGVRGTGELFF. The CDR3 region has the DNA TGTGCCAGCAGCTCCCTGACAGATTCAGGGGTGAGAGGCACCGGGGAGCTGTTTTTT.